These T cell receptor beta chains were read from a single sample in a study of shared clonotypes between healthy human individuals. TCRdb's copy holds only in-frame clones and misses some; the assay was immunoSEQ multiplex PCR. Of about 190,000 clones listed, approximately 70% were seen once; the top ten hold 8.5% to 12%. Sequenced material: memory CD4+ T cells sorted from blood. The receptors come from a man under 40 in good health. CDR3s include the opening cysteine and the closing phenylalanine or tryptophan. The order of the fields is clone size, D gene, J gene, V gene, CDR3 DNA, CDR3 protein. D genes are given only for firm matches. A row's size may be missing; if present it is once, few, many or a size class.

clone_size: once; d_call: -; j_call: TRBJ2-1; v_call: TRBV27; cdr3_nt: TGTGCCAGCGCCTGGAATGGACACAATGAGCAGTTCTTC; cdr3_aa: CASAWNGHNEQFF
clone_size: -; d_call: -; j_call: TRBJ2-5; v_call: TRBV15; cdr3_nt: TGTGCCACCAGCAGAGACCTGTCCGGGGCCCTAAGGGGAGAGACCCAGTACTTC; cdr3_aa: CATSRDLSGALRGETQYF
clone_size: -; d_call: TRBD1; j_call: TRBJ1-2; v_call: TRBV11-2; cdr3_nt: TGTGCCAGCAGCTCCCTCGGGACAGAGAATGGCTACACCTTC; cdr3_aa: CASSSLGTENGYTF
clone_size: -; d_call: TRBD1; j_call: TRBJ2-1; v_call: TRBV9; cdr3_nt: TGTGCCAGCAGCATCCGGACAGGGTACAATGAGCAGTTCTTC; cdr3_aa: CASSIRTGYNEQFF
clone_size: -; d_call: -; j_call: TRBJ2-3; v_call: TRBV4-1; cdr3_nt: TGCGCCAGCAGCCAACAAACCCAGGGGATTTCCACAGATACGCAGTATTTT; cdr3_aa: CASSQQTQGISTDTQYF
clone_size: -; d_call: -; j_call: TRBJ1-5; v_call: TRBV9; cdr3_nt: TGTGCCAGCAGCGTCAGCAGCCATAGCAATCAGCCCCAGCATTTT; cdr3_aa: CASSVSSHSNQPQHF
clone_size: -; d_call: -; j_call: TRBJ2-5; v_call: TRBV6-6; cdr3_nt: TGTGCCAGCAGTCCCGGGGGCAGGGAGACCCAGTACTTC; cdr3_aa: CASSPGGRETQYF
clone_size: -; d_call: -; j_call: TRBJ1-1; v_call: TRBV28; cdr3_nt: TGTGCCAGCAGGCCCAGGGAAGGTGAAGCTTTCTTT; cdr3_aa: CASRPREGEAFF
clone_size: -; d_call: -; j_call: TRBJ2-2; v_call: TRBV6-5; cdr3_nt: TGTGCCAGCAGCTTCGACAACACCGGGGAGCTGTTTTTT; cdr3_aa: CASSFDNTGELFF
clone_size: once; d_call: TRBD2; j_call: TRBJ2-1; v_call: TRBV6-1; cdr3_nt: TGTGCCAGTCGAAGACTAGCGGGAGACAATGAGCAGTTCTTC; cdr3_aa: CASRRLAGDNEQFF
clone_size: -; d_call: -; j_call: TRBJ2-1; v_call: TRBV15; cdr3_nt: TGTGCCACCAGCAGGGCTAGTAGCTCCTACAATGAGCAGTTCTTC; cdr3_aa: CATSRASSSYNEQFF
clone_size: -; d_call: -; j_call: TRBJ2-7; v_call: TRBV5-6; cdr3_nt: TGTGCCAGCAGCCCGCTCGACCCCAACTACGAGCAGTACTTC; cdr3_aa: CASSPLDPNYEQYF
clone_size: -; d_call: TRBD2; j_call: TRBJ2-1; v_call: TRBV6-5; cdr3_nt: TGTGCCAGCAGTGCCTCTAGCGGTAGGAATGAGCAGTTCTTC; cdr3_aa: CASSASSGRNEQFF
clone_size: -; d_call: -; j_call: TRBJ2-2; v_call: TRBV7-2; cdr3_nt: TGTGCCAGCAGACCCAGGGGCGCGGGCACCGGGGAGCTGTTTTTT; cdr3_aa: CASRPRGAGTGELFF
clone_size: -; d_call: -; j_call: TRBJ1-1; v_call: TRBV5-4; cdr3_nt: TGTGCCAGCAGCCCCGGCGGCTTCAACACTGAAGCTTTCTTT; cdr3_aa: CASSPGGFNTEAFF
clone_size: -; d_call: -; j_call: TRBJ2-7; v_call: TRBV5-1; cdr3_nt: TGCGCCAGCAACCCGGGAGACGTCGAGACCTACGAGCAGTACTTC; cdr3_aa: CASNPGDVETYEQYF
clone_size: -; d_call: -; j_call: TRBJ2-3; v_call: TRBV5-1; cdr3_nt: TGCGCCAGCAGCCAGGGGCCAGGGATCCCAGATACGCAGTATTTT; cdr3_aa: CASSQGPGIPDTQYF
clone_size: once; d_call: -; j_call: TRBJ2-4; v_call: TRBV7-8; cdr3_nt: TGTGCCAGCAGCTTCGAACTAGTCGCCCGGAACATTCAGTACTTC; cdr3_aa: CASSFELVARNIQYF
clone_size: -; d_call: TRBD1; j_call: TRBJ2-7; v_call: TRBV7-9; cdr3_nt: TGTGCCAGCAGCTCAAGGACAGGGGACTACGAGCAGTACTTC; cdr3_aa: CASSSRTGDYEQYF
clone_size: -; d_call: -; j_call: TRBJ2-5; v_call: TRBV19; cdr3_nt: TGTGCCAGTAGTATCCCCCCAGAGACCCAGTACTTC; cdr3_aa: CASSIPPETQYF
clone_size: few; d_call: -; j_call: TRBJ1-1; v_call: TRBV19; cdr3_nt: TGTGCCAGTAGTACAAGGAACACTGAAGCTTTCTTT; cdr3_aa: CASSTRNTEAFF
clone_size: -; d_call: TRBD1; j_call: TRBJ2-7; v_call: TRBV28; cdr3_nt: TGTGCCAACCCGGGACAGGGGGCCAACGAGCAGTACTTC; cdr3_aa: CANPGQGANEQYF
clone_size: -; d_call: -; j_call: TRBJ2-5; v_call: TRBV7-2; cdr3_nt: TGTGCCAGCAGCTTAAGCCTCCCGGGTCAAGAGACCCAGTACTTC; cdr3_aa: CASSLSLPGQETQYF
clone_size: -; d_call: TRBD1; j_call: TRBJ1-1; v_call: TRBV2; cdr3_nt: TGTGCCAGCAGGGACAGGGGGTACACTGAAGCTTTCTTT; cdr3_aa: CASRDRGYTEAFF